The sequence of this TCR beta chain was determined in a study of blood T cell repertoires in COVID-19. On the study more broadly: COVID-19 samples collected from the United States, Italy and Spain covered acute and convalescent phases.

This clone was recorded once. J was trimmed by 5 bases and V by 0 bases; bases with no gene match: 3. This CDR3 region has 14 residues. From germline, CDR1 is SGHTA and CDR2 FQGTGA. Per the original methods: Estimation of nucleated cell counts relied on the amplification of reference gene primers. Produced via immunoSEQ multiplex PCR; TCRdb's table is partial and in-frame only. The V and J calls and clone size come from that table; D and trimming were worked out from the DNA. The data contain around 470,000 clones, roughly 91% of them singletons. The sequencing input was PBMCs or T cells enriched from blood (not recorded which). The chain couples TRBV7-3 to TRBJ1-1, with 7 bases that match TRBD1. This clonotype originated in a man between 18 and 29 years old who had recovered from COVID-19. The chain's CDR3 is CASSLTGGRTEAFF. CDR3 nucleotide sequence: TGTGCCAGCAGCTTAACAGGGGGCCGGACTGAAGCTTTCTTT.